This T cell receptor beta chain came from a study of glioma-infiltrating T cells. Using RNA template, CDR3s of TCR alpha and beta were amplified with iRepertoire arm-PCR. In TCRdb, the multiplex PCR reads were re-called with MiXCR into one record per CDR3 protein. In the table there are around 350,000 distinct CDR3 sequences, roughly 41% of which are singletons. Concerning this clonotype itself: This could be a read error, since a much larger clone is one nucleotide away.

This CDR3 region has 14 residues. Trimming shortened V by 3 bases and J by 5 bases, and 16 bases separated the two germline ends. The V gene's germline CDR1 is DFQATT and CDR2 SNEGSKA (reference sequence). The chain links TRBV20-1 to TRBJ1-1, with D unclear. The sample was glioma tissue, nonneoplastic brain tissue, or PBMCs (not recorded which). The TCR originated in a human donor with low-grade glioma or glioblastoma, undergoing nonglioma brain surgery, or in good health (not recorded which). CDR3: CSASSPRVGTEAFF. The CDR3 DNA reads as TGCAGTGCTAGTAGTCCGCGTGTAGGGACTGAAGCTTTCTTT.